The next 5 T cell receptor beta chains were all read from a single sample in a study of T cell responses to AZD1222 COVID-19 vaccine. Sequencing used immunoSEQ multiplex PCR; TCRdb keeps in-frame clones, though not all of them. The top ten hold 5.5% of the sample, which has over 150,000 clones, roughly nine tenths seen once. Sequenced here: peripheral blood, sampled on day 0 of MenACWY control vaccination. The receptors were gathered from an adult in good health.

CDR3 amino acids: CASSSPGQGPEQFF. The CDR3 nucleotides read TGTGCCAGCAGCTCGCCGGGACAGGGGCCCGAGCAGTTCTTC. The gene calls are TRBV11-2 and TRBJ2-1; the match to TRBD1 covers 10 bases. CDR3 length: 14 amino acids. With 4 bases clipped from V and 10 bases from J, the junction kept 7 bases outside the gene matches. The germline V gene encodes CDR1 SGHAT and CDR2 FQNNGV.

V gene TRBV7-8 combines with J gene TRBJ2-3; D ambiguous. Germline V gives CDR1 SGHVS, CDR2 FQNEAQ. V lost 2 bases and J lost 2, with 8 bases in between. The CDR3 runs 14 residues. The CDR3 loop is CASSLRTDTDTQYF. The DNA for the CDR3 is TGTGCCAGCAGCTTAAGGACCGACACAGATACGCAGTATTTT.

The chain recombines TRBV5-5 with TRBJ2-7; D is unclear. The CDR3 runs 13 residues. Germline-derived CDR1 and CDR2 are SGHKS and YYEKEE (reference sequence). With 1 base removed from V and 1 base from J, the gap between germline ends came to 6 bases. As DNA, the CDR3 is TGTGCCAGCAGCTTGTCCGTTTCCTACGAGCAGTACGTC. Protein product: CASSLSVSYEQYV.

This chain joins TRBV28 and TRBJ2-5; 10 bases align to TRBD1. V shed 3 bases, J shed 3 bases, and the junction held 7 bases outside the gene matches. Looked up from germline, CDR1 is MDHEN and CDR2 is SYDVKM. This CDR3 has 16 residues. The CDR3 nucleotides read TGTGCCAGCAGTTTGGGACAAGGACAGGGGGAAGAGACCCAGTACTTC. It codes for CASSLGQGQGEETQYF. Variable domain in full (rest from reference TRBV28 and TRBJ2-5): DVKVTQSSRYLVKRTGEKVFLECVQDMDHENMFWYRQDPGLGLRLIYFSYDVKMKEKGDIPEGYSVSREKKERFSLILESASTNQTSMYLCASSLGQGQGEETQYFGPGTRLLVL.

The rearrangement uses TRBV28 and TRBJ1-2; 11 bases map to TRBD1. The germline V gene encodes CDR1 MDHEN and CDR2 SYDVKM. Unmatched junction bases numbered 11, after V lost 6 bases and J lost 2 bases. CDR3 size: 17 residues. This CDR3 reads CASRTLIRTGGNYGYTF. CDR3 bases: TGTGCCAGCAGAACACTAATTAGGACAGGGGGCAACTATGGCTACACCTTC.